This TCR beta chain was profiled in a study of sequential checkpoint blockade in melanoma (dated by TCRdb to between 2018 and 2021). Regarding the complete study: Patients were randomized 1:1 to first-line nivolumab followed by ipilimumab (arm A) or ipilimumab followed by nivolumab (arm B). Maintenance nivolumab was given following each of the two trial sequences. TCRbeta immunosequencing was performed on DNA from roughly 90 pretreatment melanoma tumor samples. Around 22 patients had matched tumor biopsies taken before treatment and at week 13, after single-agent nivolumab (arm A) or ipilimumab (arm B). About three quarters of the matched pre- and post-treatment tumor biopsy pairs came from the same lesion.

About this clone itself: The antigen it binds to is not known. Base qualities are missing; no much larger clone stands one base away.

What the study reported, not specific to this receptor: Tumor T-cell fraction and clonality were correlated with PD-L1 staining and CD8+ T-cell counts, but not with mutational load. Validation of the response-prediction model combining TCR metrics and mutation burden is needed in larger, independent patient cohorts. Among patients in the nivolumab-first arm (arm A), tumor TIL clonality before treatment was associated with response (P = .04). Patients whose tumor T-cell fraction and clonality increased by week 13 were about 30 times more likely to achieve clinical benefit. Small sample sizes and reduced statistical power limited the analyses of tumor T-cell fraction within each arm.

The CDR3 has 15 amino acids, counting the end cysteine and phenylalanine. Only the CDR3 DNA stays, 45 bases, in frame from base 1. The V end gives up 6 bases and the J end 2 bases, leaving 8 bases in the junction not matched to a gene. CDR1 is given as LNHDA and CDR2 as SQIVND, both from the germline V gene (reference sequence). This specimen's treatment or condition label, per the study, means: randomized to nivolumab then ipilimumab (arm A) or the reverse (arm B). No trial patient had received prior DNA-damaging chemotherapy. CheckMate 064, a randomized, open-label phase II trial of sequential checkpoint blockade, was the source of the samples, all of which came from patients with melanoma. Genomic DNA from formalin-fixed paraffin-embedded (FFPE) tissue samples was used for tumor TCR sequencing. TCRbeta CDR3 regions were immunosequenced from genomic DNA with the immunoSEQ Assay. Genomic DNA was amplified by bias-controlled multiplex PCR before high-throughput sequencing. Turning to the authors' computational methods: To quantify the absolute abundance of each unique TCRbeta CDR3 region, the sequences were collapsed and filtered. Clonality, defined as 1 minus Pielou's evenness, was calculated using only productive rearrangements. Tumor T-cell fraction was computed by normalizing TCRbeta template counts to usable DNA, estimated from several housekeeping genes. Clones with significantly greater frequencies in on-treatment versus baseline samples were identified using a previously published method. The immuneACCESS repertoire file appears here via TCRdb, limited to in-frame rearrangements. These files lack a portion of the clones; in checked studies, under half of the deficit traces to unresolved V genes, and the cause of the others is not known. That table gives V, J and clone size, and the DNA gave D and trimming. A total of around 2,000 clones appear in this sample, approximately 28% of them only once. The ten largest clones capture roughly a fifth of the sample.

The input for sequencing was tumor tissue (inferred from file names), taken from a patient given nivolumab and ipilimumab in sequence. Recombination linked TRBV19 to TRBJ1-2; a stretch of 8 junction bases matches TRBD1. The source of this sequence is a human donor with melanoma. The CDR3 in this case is CASRGQGGSNYGYTF. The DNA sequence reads TGTGCCAGTAGAGGACAGGGAGGATCCAACTATGGCTACACCTTC.